The source of this TCR beta chain is a study of blood T cell repertoires in COVID-19. Study at large: Sources were T cells, B-cell-depleted T cells, or PBMCs; the material itself was cDNA or gDNA.

Produced via immunoSEQ multiplex PCR; TCRdb's table is partial and in-frame only. Of a few hundred thousand clones in the sample, around nine tenths were seen once. Sequencing was performed on peripheral blood. This TCR came from a woman in her 70s with active or convalescent COVID-19.

The CDR3 coding sequence is TGTGCCAGCAGCTCGACTCCGGGACAGAGTTACGAGCAGTACTTC. It translates to CASSSTPGQSYEQYF. The V call is TRBV7-2, the J call TRBJ2-7; 7 positions match TRBD1. This CDR3 region has 15 residues. Trimming at V came to 4 bases and at J to 4 bases, leaving 10 bases not matched to a gene. From germline, CDR1 is SGHTA and CDR2 FQGNSA.